Listed here are 18 T cell receptor beta chains from one sample, sequenced in a study of CD8+ T cells in alopecia areata. Isolated RNA was reverse transcribed into cDNA used as the sequencing template. Some clones are missing from TCRdb's copy, which holds only in-frame ones; the method was immunoSEQ multiplex PCR. The data contain about 180,000 clones, 67% of them singletons. Material: CD8+ T cells sorted from blood, obtained at week 0. The source of these receptors is a human donor with alopecia areata.

This clone was seen only a few times. The chain links TRBV29-1 to TRBJ2-7; 11 nucleotides align to TRBD2. J gave up 2 bases and V 2 bases, and 2 bases lay outside the gene matches. The CDR3 loop spans 14 amino acids. Looked up from germline, CDR1 is SQVTM and CDR2 is ANQGSEA. CDR3 bases: TGCAGCGTTGAACTAGCGGGGGGTGCCTACGAGCAGTACTTC. Amino acids: CSVELAGGAYEQYF.

V usage is TRBV13 and J usage is TRBJ1-5, with D possibly TRBD1 on 5 matching bases. Germline lookup yields CDR1 PRHDT and CDR2 FYEKMQ (reference sequence). V lost 5 bases, J lost 7 bases, and 9 bases lay in between. There are 12 residues in the CDR3. The CDR3 nucleotides read TGTGCCAGCAGCAAGGGACGACAGCCCCAGCATTTT. It specifies CASSKGRQPQHF.

This clone was seen only a few times. This chain uses TRBV6-1 with TRBJ2-7; D is uncertain. CDR3 size: 10 residues. V lost 7 bases, J lost 0 bases, and 1 base lay in between. Germline loops: CDR1 MNHNS, CDR2 SASEGT. CDR3 protein: CASNSYEQYF. The CDR3 region has the DNA TGTGCCAGCAACTCCTACGAGCAGTACTTC.

This clone appeared a few times. The chain couples TRBV23-1 to TRBJ2-7; D remains unclear. TRBV23-1 is known as an ORF, though its function is uncertain. This CDR3 comprises 15 residues. The germline V and J ends were trimmed by 7 bases and 6 bases, with 22 bases remaining between them. The CDR3 coding sequence is TGCGCCAGCACCCCTAGGAGACGCTACTATGTCGAGCAGTACTTC. Residues: CASTPRRRYYVEQYF.

This clone was counted a single time. J is TRBJ2-1 and V is TRBV11-2, with a weak D call TRBD1 (6 bases). The CDR3 covers 15 residues. Trimming removed 5 bases at V and 5 bases at J, with 16 bases between. Germline assignment: CDR1 SGHAT and CDR2 FQNNGV. CDR3 amino acids: CASSTPGTSNNEQFF. DNA of the CDR3: TGTGCCAGCAGCACCCCCGGGACATCCAACAATGAGCAGTTCTTC.

The gene calls are TRBV13 and TRBJ2-5, with D possibly being TRBD2 (6 bases). V was cut by 5 bases and J by 0 bases, with 16 bases left in between. Germline CDR1 PRHDT, CDR2 FYEKMQ (reference sequence). This CDR3 is 16 amino acids long. This CDR3 reads CASSPPLEGNQETQYF. The CDR3 DNA follows: TGTGCCAGCAGCCCCCCGCTGGAGGGAAACCAAGAGACCCAGTACTTC.

In its sample, this clone was seen a few times. The CDR3 DNA reads TGCAGTGTCGGTGAGCAGTTCTTC. This sequence encodes CSVGEQFF. V and J are TRBV20-1 and TRBJ2-1, with D hard to call. Germline V gene sequence: CDR1 DFQATT, CDR2 SNEGSKA (reference sequence). V was cut by 7 bases and J by 9 bases, with 4 bases left in between. The CDR3 is 8 amino acids.

This chain connects TRBV5-6 to TRBJ1-2, with a weak D call TRBD1 (5 bases). Trimming stripped 5 bases from V and 6 bases from J, with 14 bases between. From germline, CDR1 is SGHDT and CDR2 YYEEEE. The CDR3 loop spans 13 amino acids. The CDR3 reads CASSLKGVDGYTF. Written as DNA, the CDR3 is TGTGCCAGCAGTTTAAAAGGGGTCGATGGCTACACCTTC.

In this sample, this clone turned up once. The rearrangement joins TRBV2 to TRBJ1-5; 11 positions agree with TRBD1. V lost 6 bases to trimming and J lost 2 bases; unmatched junction nucleotides: 3. Germline assignment: CDR1 SNHLY and CDR2 FYNNEI. The CDR3 extends over 15 amino acids. CDR3 sequence: CASRGGQGGNQPQHF. The DNA for the CDR3 is TGTGCCAGCAGAGGGGGACAGGGGGGCAATCAGCCCCAGCATTTT.

This sequence joins TRBV4-1 and TRBJ1-1; no clear D gene. The CDR3 is 13 residues long. Germline V gene sequence: CDR1 MGHRA, CDR2 YSYEKL. V shed 6 bases and J shed 5 bases, with 13 bases lying between them. CDR3 DNA sequence: TGCGCCAGCAGGGGTCGGGGAGTGACTGAAGCTTTCTTT. Encoded protein: CASRGRGVTEAFF.

The genes are TRBV14 and TRBJ1-4; TRBD1 matches at 7 bases. In germline, CDR1 is SGHDN, CDR2 FVKESK. This CDR3 spans 13 amino acids. Losses at the gene ends were 6 bases for V and 6 bases for J; bases not matched to a gene: 4. The CDR3, as DNA: TGTGCCAGCAGTCGGACAGGCTATGAAAAACTGTTTTTT. Protein product: CASSRTGYEKLFF.

This clone was seen only once. The CDR3 coding sequence is TGTGCCAGCAGCGTAGTAGAGGGGGCCTATGAGCAGTTCTTC. Translating gives CASSVVEGAYEQFF. The chain carries TRBV9 and TRBJ2-1, with 7 positions matching TRBD1. Germline loops: CDR1 SGDLS, CDR2 YYNGEE. Unmatched junction bases numbered 5, after V lost 0 bases and J lost 8 bases. This CDR3 region has 14 residues.

The rearrangement joins TRBV7-9 to TRBJ2-7; perhaps TRBD1 as D (5 bases). The V end lost 4 bases, the J end lost 2 bases, and 15 bases lay between the germline ends. CDR3 length: 15 amino acids. Germline values: CDR1 SEHNR, CDR2 FQNEAQ (reference sequence). The CDR3 loop reads CASSSTLQETYEQYF. For the CDR3, the DNA is TGTGCCAGCAGCTCCACCCTACAGGAGACCTACGAGCAGTACTTC.

This clone has a handful of counts. The chain links TRBV15 to TRBJ2-6; the match to TRBD1 covers 7 bases. Trimming removed 0 bases from V and 2 bases from J; junction bases left unmatched: 7. Germline CDR1 and CDR2: LNHNV and YYDKDF (reference sequence). The CDR3 has 18 residues. The CDR3 DNA reads as TGTGCCACCAGCAGAGATAACAGGGGAAACCCTGGGGCCAACGTCCTGACTTTC. It is translated as CATSRDNRGNPGANVLTF.

The CDR3 DNA reads as TGTGCCAGCAGTGAATCGGGGTCGAACACTGAAGCTTTCTTT. It translates to CASSESGSNTEAFF. The chain has TRBV25-1 and TRBJ1-1; no definite D call. This CDR3 has 14 residues. V shed 1 base and J shed 1 base, with 7 bases lying between them. Germline CDR1 MGHDK, CDR2 SYGVNS.

The genes are TRBV7-9 and TRBJ1-6; no reliable D call. The germline V gene encodes CDR1 SEHNR and CDR2 FQNEAQ (reference sequence). The CDR3 loop spans 13 amino acids. V was cut by 5 bases and J by 4 bases, with 6 bases left in between. This CDR3 is CASSGRYNSPLHF. The DNA for the CDR3 is TGTGCCAGCAGCGGACGTTATAATTCACCCCTCCACTTT.

V and J are TRBV2 and TRBJ2-3; D possibly corresponds to TRBD2 (6 bases). Trimming took 2 bases from V and 2 from J, leaving 17 bases between them. Germline V gives CDR1 SNHLY, CDR2 FYNNEI. This CDR3 has 17 amino acids. In DNA form, the CDR3 reads TGTGCCAGCAGTGAACTCGGGAGCACGGCTAACACAGATACGCAGTATTTT. Protein: CASSELGSTANTDTQYF.

In DNA form, the CDR3 reads TGTGCCAGCAGCTTGTCCGAGTTCTCTAATGAAAAACTGTTTTTT. Translating gives CASSLSEFSNEKLFF. The V and J genes are TRBV7-8 and TRBJ1-4; no definite D call. This CDR3 comprises 15 residues. The V gene lost 3 bases and the J gene lost 3 bases, with 11 bases spanning the gap. Germline CDR1 and CDR2: SGHVS and FQNEAQ. Full variable domain (rest looked up from reference TRBV7-8 and TRBJ1-4): GAGVSQSPRYKVAKRGQDVALRCDPISGHVSLFWYQQALGQGPEFLTYFQNEAQLDKSGLPSDRFFAERPEGSVSTLKIQRTQQEDSAVYLCASSLSEFSNEKLFFGSGTQLSVL.